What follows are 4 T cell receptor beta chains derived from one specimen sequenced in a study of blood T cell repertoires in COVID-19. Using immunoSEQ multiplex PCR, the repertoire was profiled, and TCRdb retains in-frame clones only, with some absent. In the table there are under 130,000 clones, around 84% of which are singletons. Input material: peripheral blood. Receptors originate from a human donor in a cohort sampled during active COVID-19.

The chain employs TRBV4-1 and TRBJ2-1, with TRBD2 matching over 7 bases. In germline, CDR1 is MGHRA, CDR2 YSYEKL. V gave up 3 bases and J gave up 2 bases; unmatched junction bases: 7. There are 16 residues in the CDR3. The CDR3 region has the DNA TGCGCCAGCAGCCAGGGGTTTGGGGGGGCCTACAATGAGCAGTTCTTC. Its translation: CASSQGFGGAYNEQFF.

In DNA form, the CDR3 reads TGTGCCAGCAGCCCCAATCGGGGGACTAATGAAAAACTGTTTTTT. Its protein product is CASSPNRGTNEKLFF. The rearrangement joins TRBV7-2 to TRBJ1-4, with D perhaps matching TRBD1 (5 bases). This CDR3 contains 15 residues. Trimming removed 5 bases at V and 2 bases at J, with 12 bases between. CDR1 and CDR2 from the germline V gene are SGHTA and FQGNSA. The full variable domain, rest sourced from reference TRBV7-2 and TRBJ1-4, is GAGVSQSPSNKVTEKGKDVELRCDPISGHTALYWYRQSLGQGLEFLIYFQGNSAPDKSGLPSDRFSAERTGGSVSTLTIQRTQQEDSAVYLCASSPNRGTNEKLFFGSGTQLSVL.

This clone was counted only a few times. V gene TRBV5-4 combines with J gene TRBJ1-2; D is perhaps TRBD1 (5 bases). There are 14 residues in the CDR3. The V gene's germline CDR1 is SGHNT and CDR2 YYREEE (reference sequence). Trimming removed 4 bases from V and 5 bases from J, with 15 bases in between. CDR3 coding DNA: TGTGCCAGCAGCCTGGGGGGACTTGAGTATGGCTACACCTTC. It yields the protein CASSLGGLEYGYTF.

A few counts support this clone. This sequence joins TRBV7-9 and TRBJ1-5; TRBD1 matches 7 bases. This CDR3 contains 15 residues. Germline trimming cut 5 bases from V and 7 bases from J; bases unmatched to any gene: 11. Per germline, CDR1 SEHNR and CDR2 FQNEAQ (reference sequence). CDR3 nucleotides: TGTGCCAGCAGCCACACCGACACAGGGGTCCAGCCCCAGCATTTT. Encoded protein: CASSHTDTGVQPQHF.